This TCR beta chain was sequenced for a study of memory CD4+ T cells and cytomegalovirus serostatus. Single viable CD3+CD4+CD8-CD45RO+ cells were sorted as the memory CD4+ T cells. Serostatus was set by detecting CMV pp150, pp28, p38, p52 IgG. In the authors' methods: After removing out-of-frame reads, approximately 2 million distinct TCRbeta sequences remained. The repertoire was sequenced with immunoSEQ multiplex PCR; TCRdb's copy has only in-frame clones and lacks some. That table furnishes V, J and clone size, whereas the DNA furnished D and trimming. The sample lists some 50,000 clones, around 78% occurring once. Germline V gives CDR1 SGHTS, CDR2 YDEGEE. The CDR3 loop spans 16 amino acids. The V gene lost 4 bases and the J gene lost 7 bases, with 24 bases spanning the gap.

The receptor was isolated from an adult in good health and CMV-seronegative. This rearrangement joins TRBV5-8 to TRBJ2-7; unclear D gene. Material: memory CD4+ T cells from blood. This CDR3 reads CASSNQRLSLKGEQYF. The DNA for the CDR3 is TGTGCCAGCAGCAACCAGCGACTCTCCCTCAAGGGTGAGCAGTACTTC.